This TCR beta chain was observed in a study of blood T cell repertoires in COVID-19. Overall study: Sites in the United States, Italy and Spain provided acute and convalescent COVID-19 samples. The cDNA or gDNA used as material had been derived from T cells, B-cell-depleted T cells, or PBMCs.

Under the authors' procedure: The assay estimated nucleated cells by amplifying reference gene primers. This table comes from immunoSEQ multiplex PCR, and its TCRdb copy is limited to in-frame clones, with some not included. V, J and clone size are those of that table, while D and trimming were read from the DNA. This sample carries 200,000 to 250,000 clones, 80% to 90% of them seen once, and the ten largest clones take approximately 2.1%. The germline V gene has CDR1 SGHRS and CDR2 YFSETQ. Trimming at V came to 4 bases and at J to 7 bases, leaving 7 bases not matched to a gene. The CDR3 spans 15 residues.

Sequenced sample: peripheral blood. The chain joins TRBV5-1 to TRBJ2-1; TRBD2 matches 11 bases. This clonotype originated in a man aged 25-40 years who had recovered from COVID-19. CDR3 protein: CASSDGTSGTNEQFF. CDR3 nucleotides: TGCGCCAGCAGCGACGGGACTAGCGGAACTAATGAGCAGTTCTTC. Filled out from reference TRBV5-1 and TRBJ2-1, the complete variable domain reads KAGVTQTPRYLIKTRGQQVTLSCSPISGHRSVSWYQQTPGQGLQFLFEYFSETQRNKGNFPGRFSGRQFSNSRSEMNVSTLELGDSALYLCASSDGTSGTNEQFFGPGTRLTVL.